The source of this T cell receptor beta chain is a study of blood T cell repertoires in COVID-19. The wider study: Some COVID-19 samples were acute and others convalescent; all came from the United States, Italy and Spain.

Original processing methods: Reference gene primer amplification gave estimated nucleated cell counts. The repertoire was sequenced with immunoSEQ multiplex PCR; TCRdb's copy has only in-frame clones and lacks some. For V, J and clone size, that table is used; D and trimming come from the DNA. The data hold 150,000 to 200,000 clones, with approximately 74% observed a single time. V was clipped by 8 bases and J by 3 bases; unmatched bases: 11. Germline V CDR1 and CDR2: SNHLY, FYNNEI. This CDR3 contains 16 residues. The receptor comes from a woman older than 75 with acute or convalescent COVID-19. The chain combines TRBV2 with TRBJ2-3; the match to TRBD2 covers 10 bases. Sequencing was done on a sample of peripheral blood. In nucleotides, the CDR3 is TGTGCCAGCCGCCGGCTAGCGGGAGATGAGACAGATACGCAGTATTTT. Amino acid sequence: CASRRLAGDETDTQYF.